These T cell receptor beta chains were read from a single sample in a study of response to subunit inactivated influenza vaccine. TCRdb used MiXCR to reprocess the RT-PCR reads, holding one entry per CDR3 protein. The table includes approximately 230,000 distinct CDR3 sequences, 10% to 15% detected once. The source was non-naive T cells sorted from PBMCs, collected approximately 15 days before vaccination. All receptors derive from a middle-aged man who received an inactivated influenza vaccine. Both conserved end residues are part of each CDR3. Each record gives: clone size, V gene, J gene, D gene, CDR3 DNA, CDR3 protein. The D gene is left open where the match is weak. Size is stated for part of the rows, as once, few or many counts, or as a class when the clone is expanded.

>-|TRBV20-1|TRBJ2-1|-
TGCAGTGCTAGAGCGGCGTACTCCTACAATGAGCAGTTCTTC
CSARAAYSYNEQFF
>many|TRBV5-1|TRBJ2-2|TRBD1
TGCGCCAGCAAGGCAGGGGGCCAAACCGGGGAGCTGTTTTTT
CASKAGGQTGELFF
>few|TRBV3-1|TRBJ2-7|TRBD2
TGTGCCAGCAGCCAAGCCCCGGGACTACCGGAGCAGTACTTC
CASSQAPGLPEQYF
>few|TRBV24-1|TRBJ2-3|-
TGTGCCACCAGTGATTTAGACGGGGCCGACACAGATACGCAGTATTTT
CATSDLDGADTDTQYF
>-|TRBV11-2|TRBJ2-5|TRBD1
TGTGCCAGCAGCTTCCAGACAGGGGATGGCGAGACCCAGTACTTC
CASSFQTGDGETQYF
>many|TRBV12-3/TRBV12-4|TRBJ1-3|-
TGTGCCAGCAGGGAAGCGGGGGCTGGAAACACCATATATTTT
CASREAGAGNTIYF
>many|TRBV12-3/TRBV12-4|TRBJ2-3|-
TGTGCCAGCAGTCCCCTTGGCACCGGCGCAGATACGCAGTATTTT
CASSPLGTGADTQYF
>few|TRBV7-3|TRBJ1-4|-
TGTGCCAGCAGCTCCATGCCCGGGGAAAAACTGTTTTTT
CASSSMPGEKLFF
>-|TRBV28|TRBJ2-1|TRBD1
TGTGCCAGCAGCCGGTGGGACAGGGATCGACTTGGTGAGCAGTTCTTC
CASSRWDRDRLGEQFF
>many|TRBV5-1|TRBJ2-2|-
TGCGCCAGCAGCTGGTCACCGGGACTTACCAACACCGGGGAGCTGTTTTTT
CASSWSPGLTNTGELFF
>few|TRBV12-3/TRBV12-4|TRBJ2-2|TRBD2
TGTGCCAGCAGCTCAAGCGGGGGCGGGGAGCTGTTTTTT
CASSSSGGGELFF
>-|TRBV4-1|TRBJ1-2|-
TGCGCCAGCAGCCAAGACCTGGGGTCAGTTAGCAATGGCTACACCTTC
CASSQDLGSVSNGYTF
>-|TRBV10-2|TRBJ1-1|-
TGCGCCAGCAGTGAGTCGCGAAGTGAAGCTTTCTTT
CASSESRSEAFF
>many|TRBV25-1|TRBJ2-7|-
TGTGCCAGCAGTGAATCCCTCAGTAAACCTCCCTACGAGCAGTACTTC
CASSESLSKPPYEQYF
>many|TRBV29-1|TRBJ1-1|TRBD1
TGCAGCGTTTTCCAGGGGGGCCAAGATGCTGAAGCTTTCTTT
CSVFQGGQDAEAFF
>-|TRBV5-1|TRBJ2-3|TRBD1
TGCGCCAGCAGCTTGGTGGGGACAGGGCAGTTCACAGATACGCAGTATTTT
CASSLVGTGQFTDTQYF
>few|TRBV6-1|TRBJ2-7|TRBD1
TGTGCCAGCAGTGAAGCTCCCAGGACAGGGTCCTACGAGCAGTACTTC
CASSEAPRTGSYEQYF
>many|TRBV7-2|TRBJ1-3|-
TGTGCCAGCAGCCCACAGGAATCCCTCTCTGGAAACACCATATATTTT
CASSPQESLSGNTIYF
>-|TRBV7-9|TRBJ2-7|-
TGTGCCAGCAGCCCATTGAGGCAGGCCTCCTACGAGCAGTACTTC
CASSPLRQASYEQYF
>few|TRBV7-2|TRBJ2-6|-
TGTGCCAGCCGGGACTCTGGGGCCAACGTCCTGACTTTC
CASRDSGANVLTF
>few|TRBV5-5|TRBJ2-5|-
TGTGCCAGCAGCTTGACAAGATGGGCAGAGACCCAGTACTTC
CASSLTRWAETQYF
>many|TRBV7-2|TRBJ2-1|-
TGTGCCAGCAGGGCATCGGGCTATGAGCAGTTCTTC
CASRASGYEQFF
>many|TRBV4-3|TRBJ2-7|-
TGCGCCAGCAGCCAGGCCCCGGGCCCAACCTACGAGCAGTACTTC
CASSQAPGPTYEQYF
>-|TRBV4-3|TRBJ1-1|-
TGCGCCAGCAGCCAAGTCTCCGGCACTGAAGCTTTCTTT
CASSQVSGTEAFF
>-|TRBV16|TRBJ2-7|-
TGTGCCAGCAGCCAATCAGAGGGAGGCGAGCAGTACTTC
CASSQSEGGEQYF
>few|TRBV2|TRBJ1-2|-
TGTGCCAGCAGTGAAGGGGGGTTGATCTACACCTTC
CASSEGGLIYTF
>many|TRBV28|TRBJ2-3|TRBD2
TGTGCCAGCAGTTTTTTGGTTATAGCGGGGGTCACAGATACGCAGTATTTT
CASSFLVIAGVTDTQYF
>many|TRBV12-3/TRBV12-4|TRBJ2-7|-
TGTGCCAGCAGTTTTGGGAAGAGCTACGAGCAGTACTTC
CASSFGKSYEQYF
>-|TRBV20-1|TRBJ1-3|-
TGCAGTGCTAGGGAAGACGGAAAATCTGGAAACACCATATATTTT
CSAREDGKSGNTIYF
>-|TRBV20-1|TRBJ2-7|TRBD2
TGCAGTGCTAGAGATCGGCGGGGGATACTATACGAGCAGTACTTC
CSARDRRGILYEQYF
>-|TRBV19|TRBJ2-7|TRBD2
TGTGCCAGTACAGGACTAGACCGGGACGAGCAGTACTTC
CASTGLDRDEQYF
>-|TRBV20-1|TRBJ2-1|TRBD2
TGCAGTGCTTCCCAGACTAGCGGGAATGAGCAGTTCTTC
CSASQTSGNEQFF
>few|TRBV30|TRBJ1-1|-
TGTGCCTGGAGGGGGACACCGAACACTGAAGCTTTCTTT
CAWRGTPNTEAFF
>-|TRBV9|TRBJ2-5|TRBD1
TGTGCCAGCAGCCGGGGACAGGGTAATAGTGCCCAGTACTTC
CASSRGQGNSAQYF
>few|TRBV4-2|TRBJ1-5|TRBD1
TGTGCCAGCAGCCAAAAGGACAGGGATAGCAATCAGCCCCAGCATTTT
CASSQKDRDSNQPQHF
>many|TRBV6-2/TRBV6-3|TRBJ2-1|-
TGTGCCAGCAGCTGGCCCCCAATTATCAGGGCACCCTCCTACAATGAGCAGTTCTTC
CASSWPPIIRAPSYNEQFF
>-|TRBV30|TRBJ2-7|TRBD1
TGTGCCTGGCTCCGACAGGGGGGCTACGAGCAGTACTTC
CAWLRQGGYEQYF
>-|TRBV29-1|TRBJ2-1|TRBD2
TGCAGCGCTAGACTAGCGGGGACCTACAATGAGCAGTTCTTC
CSARLAGTYNEQFF
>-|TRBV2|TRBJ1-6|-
TGTGCCAGCAGTGAAGTGGGCAGGGGCTCTTCACCCCTCCACTTT
CASSEVGRGSSPLHF
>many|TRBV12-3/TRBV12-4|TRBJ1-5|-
TGTGCCAGCAGTTTGGACAGCCTCAATCAGCCCCAGCATTTT
CASSLDSLNQPQHF
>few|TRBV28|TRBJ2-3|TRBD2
TGTGCCAGCACCCCGGCAGGACTAGCGGGAGGGCCTGACACAGATACGCAGTATTTT
CASTPAGLAGGPDTDTQYF
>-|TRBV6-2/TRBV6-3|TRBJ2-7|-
TGTGCCAGCAGGGGACACGGATACTACGAGCAGTACTTC
CASRGHGYYEQYF
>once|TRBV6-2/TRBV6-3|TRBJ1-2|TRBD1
TGTGCCAGCAGGGGGACAGTAGATGGCTACACCTTC
CASRGTVDGYTF
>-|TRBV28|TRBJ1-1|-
TGTGCCAGCAGTTTGGCGGGGGGAGCTTTCTTT
CASSLAGGAFF
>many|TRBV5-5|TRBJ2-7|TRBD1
TGTGCCAGCAGCTTGGAGGGGGCGGTGAGCTCCTACGAGCAGTACTTC
CASSLEGAVSSYEQYF
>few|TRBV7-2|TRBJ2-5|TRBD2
TGTGCCAGCAGTTTTCAGCGGGGGTTGGGGGAGACCCAGTACTTC
CASSFQRGLGETQYF